This T cell receptor (beta chain) was profiled in a study of control samples from healthy donors and cancer patients. Some clones are missing from TCRdb's copy, which holds only in-frame ones; the method was immunoSEQ multiplex PCR. The sample shows 150,000 or so clones, about 94% of them seen only once. Between the trimmed V and J ends, which lost 4 bases and 4 bases, there was a span of 17 bases. Germline CDR1 SGHDN, CDR2 FVKESK. The length of the CDR3 is 15 residues. The sequencing sample was made of blood. The receptor's source is a man aged 40-50 years in good health. This sequence joins TRBV14 and TRBJ2-7, with a weak D call TRBD2 (5 bases). CDR3 sequence reads: CASSPTRVGKYEQYF. As DNA, the CDR3 is TGTGCCAGCAGCCCCACTAGAGTGGGAAAGTACGAGCAGTACTTC.